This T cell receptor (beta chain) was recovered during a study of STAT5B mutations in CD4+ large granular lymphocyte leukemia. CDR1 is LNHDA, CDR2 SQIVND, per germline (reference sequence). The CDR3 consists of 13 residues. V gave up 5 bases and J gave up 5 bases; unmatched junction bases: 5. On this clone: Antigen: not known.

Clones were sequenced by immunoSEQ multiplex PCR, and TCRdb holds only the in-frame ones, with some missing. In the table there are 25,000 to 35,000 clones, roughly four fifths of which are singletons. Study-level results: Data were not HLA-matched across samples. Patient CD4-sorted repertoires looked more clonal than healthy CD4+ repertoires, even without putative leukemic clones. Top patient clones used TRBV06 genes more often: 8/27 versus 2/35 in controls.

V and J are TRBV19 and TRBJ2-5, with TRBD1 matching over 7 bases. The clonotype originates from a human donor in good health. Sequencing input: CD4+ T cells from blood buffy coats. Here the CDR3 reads CASSVQGPETQYF. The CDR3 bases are TGTGCCAGTAGTGTACAGGGGCCCGAGACCCAGTACTTC.